The 17 T cell receptor beta chains below were found in one sample sequenced in a study of T cell responses to AZD1222 COVID-19 vaccine (dated by TCRdb to the early 2020s). Library preparation was by the immunoSEQ multiplex PCR assay. The table comes from immuneACCESS by way of TCRdb, which keeps in-frame sequences with V and J called. Part of the clones is missing from these tables; in studies checked, under half for an unresolved V gene and the rest for unknown reasons. Present in this sample are over 150,000 clones, about nine tenths of which were seen just once. The ten largest clones represent roughly 3.1% of the sample. The time point label corresponds to: baseline before first vaccination. The sequencing here drew on peripheral blood, taken on day 0 of AZD1222 vaccination. The source of these receptors is an adult in good health.

The chain joins TRBV10-3 to TRBJ2-5; D is ambiguous. Germline assignment: CDR1 ENHRY and CDR2 SYGVKD. Trimming took off 5 bases at V and 2 bases at J, with 6 bases between the two ends. There are 12 residues in the CDR3. The CDR3 DNA reads as TGTGCCATCAGTCCCCAACAAGAGACCCAGTACTTC. Protein product: CAISPQQETQYF.

The chain is built from TRBV18 and TRBJ1-6; 9 bases are shared with TRBD1. The V segment lost 4 bases and the J segment 8 bases; nucleotides outside the gene matches: 3. The CDR3 length is 14 residues. CDR1 KGHSH and CDR2 LQKENI come from the germline V gene. CDR3 region: CASSRDRDHSPLHF. For the CDR3, the DNA is TGTGCCAGCTCACGGGACAGGGACCATTCACCCCTCCACTTT.

V gene TRBV6-5 combines with J gene TRBJ1-6; D is uncertain. Germline CDR1 MNHEY, CDR2 SVGAGI. Between the trimmed V and J ends, which lost 0 bases and 6 bases, there was a span of 9 bases. The CDR3 runs to 15 residues. CDR3 protein: CASSYSGGLNSPLHF. As DNA, the CDR3 is TGTGCCAGCAGTTACTCGGGCGGCCTTAATTCACCCCTCCACTTT.

The V call is TRBV5-5, the J call TRBJ2-3; D assignment may be TRBD1 or TRBD2 (5 bases each). The germline gives CDR1 SGHKS, CDR2 YYEKEE (reference sequence). This CDR3 has 14 amino acids. With 5 bases removed from V and 2 bases from J, the gap between germline ends came to 12 bases. The CDR3 DNA follows: TGTGCCAGCAGTTCGGACGGGACCACAGATACGCAGTATTTT. The encoded protein is CASSSDGTTDTQYF.

This clone was detected a few times. V and J are TRBV9 and TRBJ2-2, with 14 bases aligning to TRBD2. Trimming cost V 0 bases and J 2 bases; bases outside gene matches: 6. The CDR3 runs to 19 residues. CDR1 SGDLS and CDR2 YYNGEE come from the germline V gene. The CDR3 nucleotides read TGTGCCAGCAGCGTAGAAAGGACTAGCGGGGGGTTCAACACCGGGGAGCTGTTTTTT. Its translation: CASSVERTSGGFNTGELFF.

This chain uses TRBV30 with TRBJ2-1; D may match TRBD1 or TRBD2 (5 bases each). This CDR3 is 13 amino acids long. Germline CDR1 and CDR2: GTSNPN and SVGIG (reference sequence). Trimming pared 8 bases from V and 5 bases from J, leaving 16 bases between. The CDR3 DNA sequence: TGTGCCGTGCTAGCAGGGAATAACAATGAGCAGTTCTTC. Amino acid sequence: CAVLAGNNNEQFF.

The chain recombines TRBV7-2 with TRBJ2-7, with no clear D. Per germline, CDR1 SGHTA and CDR2 FQGNSA. The germline V and J ends were trimmed by 7 bases and 2 bases, with 12 bases remaining between them. This CDR3 comprises 13 residues. CDR3 in DNA: TGTGCCAGCAACCCCCCGGGCCCCTACGAGCAGTACTTC. Translation: CASNPPGPYEQYF.

This sequence joins TRBV10-3 and TRBJ2-1; D possibly corresponds to TRBD2 (6 bases). The CDR3 is made up of 14 amino acids. Germline V CDR1 and CDR2: ENHRY, SYGVKD. V lost 2 bases, J lost 3 bases, and 8 bases lay in between. CDR3 in DNA: TGTGCCATCAGTGAGGTGGAGGGCTACAATGAGCAGTTCTTC. Its translation is CAISEVEGYNEQFF.

The chain recombines TRBV5-4 with TRBJ2-5; a weak D match, TRBD1 (6 bases). CDR1 is SGHNT and CDR2 is YYREEE in the germline V gene (reference sequence). The CDR3 extends over 13 amino acids. The germline V and J ends were trimmed by 7 bases and 1 base, with 11 bases remaining between them. Here the CDR3 DNA reads TGTGCCAGCCGCCCGGACAGCCAAGAGACCCAGTACTTC. This sequence encodes CASRPDSQETQYF. The full variable domain, rest sourced from reference TRBV5-4 and TRBJ2-5, is ETGVTQSPTHLIKTRGQQVTLRCSSQSGHNTVSWYQQALGQGPQFIFQYYREEENGRGNFPPRFSGLQFPNYSSELNVNALELDDSALYLCASRPDSQETQYFGPGTRLLVL.

The CDR3 bases are TGTGCCAGCAGCCGCCGAGACAGCGGGGACTACACAGATACGCAGTATTTT. This sequence encodes CASSRRDSGDYTDTQYF. This sequence joins TRBV4-2 and TRBJ2-3, with TRBD2 matching over 7 bases. Germline lookup yields CDR1 LGHNA and CDR2 YNFKEQ. CDR3 length equals 17 residues. J lost 2 bases, V lost 4 bases, and 12 bases had no gene match.

The chain employs TRBV6-2 or TRBV6-3 and TRBJ2-5; 11 nucleotides match TRBD2. With V trimmed by 2 bases and J by 5 bases, 4 bases remained unmatched. Germline V CDR1 and CDR2: MNHEY, SVGEGT. The CDR3 is 15 residues long. In DNA, the CDR3 is TGTGCCAGCAGTTACGCGGCTAGCGGGGGGGAGACCCAGTACTTC. Amino acid sequence: CASSYAASGGETQYF.

The chain couples TRBV30 to TRBJ2-4; TRBD1 matches at 8 bases. The V gene's germline CDR1 is GTSNPN and CDR2 SVGIG (reference sequence). This CDR3 is 14 amino acids long. Unmatched junction bases numbered 2, after V lost 2 bases and J lost 2 bases. CDR3 nucleotides: TGTGCCTGGAGTCTCAGGGGGCCCAAAAACATTCAGTACTTC. The encoded protein is CAWSLRGPKNIQYF.

V gene TRBV7-2 combines with J gene TRBJ1-6; TRBD1 matches at 11 bases. Germline V gene lookup returns CDR1 SGHTA and CDR2 FQGNSA. V lost 5 bases and J lost 10; bases outside the gene matches: 4. The CDR3 spans 14 residues. The CDR3 spells CASSLGTGGSPLHF. The CDR3 DNA sequence: TGTGCCAGCAGCCTCGGGACAGGGGGATCACCCCTCCACTTT.

The V call is TRBV2, the J call TRBJ1-6, with 7 bases aligning to TRBD1. Germline lookup yields CDR1 SNHLY and CDR2 FYNNEI. The CDR3 runs 16 residues. Losses at the gene ends were 6 bases for V and 9 bases for J; bases not matched to a gene: 14. The CDR3 sequence: CASRAEPGQLSSPLHF. The CDR3 DNA reads TGTGCCAGCAGAGCTGAACCGGGACAGTTATCTTCACCCCTCCACTTT.

V and J are TRBV5-6 and TRBJ2-7; weak D call: TRBD1 (6 bases). The CDR3 length is 13 residues. From germline, CDR1 is SGHDT and CDR2 YYEEEE. V dropped 3 bases and J dropped 7 bases, with 14 bases sitting between them. The CDR3 loop is CASSSTGTREQYF. CDR3 sequence (DNA): TGTGCCAGCAGCTCCACAGGGACGAGGGAGCAGTACTTC.

The rearrangement uses TRBV11-2 and TRBJ2-7, with 10 positions matching TRBD1. V lost 5 bases to trimming and J lost 3 bases; unmatched junction nucleotides: 4. Germline values: CDR1 SGHAT, CDR2 FQNNGV. The CDR3 runs 14 residues. CDR3: CASSPRTGGYEQYF. CDR3 DNA: TGTGCCAGCAGCCCAAGGACAGGGGGCTACGAGCAGTACTTC. Filled out from reference TRBV11-2 and TRBJ2-7, the complete variable domain reads EAGVAQSPRYKIIEKRQSVAFWCNPISGHATLYWYQQILGQGPKLLIQFQNNGVVDDSQLPKDRFSAERLKGVDSTLKIQPAKLEDSAVYLCASSPRTGGYEQYFGPGTRLTVT.

The chain uses TRBV4-3 and TRBJ2-5; tentatively, D is TRBD1 (5 bases). CDR3 length equals 13 residues. Germline V gives CDR1 LGHNA, CDR2 YSLEER. With 1 base removed from V and 2 bases from J, the gap between germline ends came to 5 bases. As DNA, the CDR3 is TGCGCCAGCAGCCAAGGACAGCAAGAGACCCAGTACTTC. It yields the protein CASSQGQQETQYF.